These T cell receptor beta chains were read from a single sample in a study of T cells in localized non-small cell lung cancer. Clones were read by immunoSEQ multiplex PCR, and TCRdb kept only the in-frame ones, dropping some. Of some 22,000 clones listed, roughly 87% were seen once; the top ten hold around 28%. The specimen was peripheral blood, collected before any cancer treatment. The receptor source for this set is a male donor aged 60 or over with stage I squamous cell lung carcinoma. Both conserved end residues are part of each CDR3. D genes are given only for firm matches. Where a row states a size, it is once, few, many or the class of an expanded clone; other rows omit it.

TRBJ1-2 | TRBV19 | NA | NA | TGTGCCAGTAGTATCCAGGGAGACCATGGCTACACCTTC | CASSIQGDHGYTF
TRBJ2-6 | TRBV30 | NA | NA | TGTGCCTGGAGTGACAAGGGCCCTGGGGCCAACGTCCTGACTTTC | CAWSDKGPGANVLTF
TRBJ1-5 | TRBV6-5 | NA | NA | TGTGCCAGCAGTTACAGGGGTTTTGGCAATCAGCCCCAGCATTTT | CASSYRGFGNQPQHF
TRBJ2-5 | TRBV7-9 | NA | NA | TGTGCCAGCAGCTTAGCGGAAGCGGACCCAATTCAAGAGACCCAGTACTTC | CASSLAEADPIQETQYF
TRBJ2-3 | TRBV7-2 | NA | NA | TGTGCCAGCAGCTTAGTTCGGGATACGCAGTATTTT | CASSLVRDTQYF
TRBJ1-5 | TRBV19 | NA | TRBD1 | TGTGCCAGTATAGGGACAGGAGGCCCGCCCCAGCATTTT | CASIGTGGPPQHF
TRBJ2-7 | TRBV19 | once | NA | TGTGCCAGTAGTATATCGCAGGGTAATTCAGGGGAGCAGTACTTC | CASSISQGNSGEQYF
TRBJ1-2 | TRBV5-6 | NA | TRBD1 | TGTGCCAGCAGCCCTGGGACAGGGAGAGATGGCTACACCTTC | CASSPGTGRDGYTF
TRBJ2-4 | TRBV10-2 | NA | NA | TGCGCCAGCAGTGAGTCCGCGGGGTACGGCAAAAACATTCAGTACTTC | CASSESAGYGKNIQYF
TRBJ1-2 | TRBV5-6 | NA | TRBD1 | TGTGCCAGCAGCTTGGATCCAGGGGGTAACTATGGCTACACCTTC | CASSLDPGGNYGYTF
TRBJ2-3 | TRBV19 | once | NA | TGTGCCAGTAGTATAGACCTAGCGTTAAGCACAGATACGCAGTATTTT | CASSIDLALSTDTQYF
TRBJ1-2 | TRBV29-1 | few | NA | TGCAGCGTTTCAGAGGGCGGCGGCTACACCTTC | CSVSEGGGYTF
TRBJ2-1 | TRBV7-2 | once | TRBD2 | TGTGCCAGCAGCTTAGCGCAGACTAGCGGGAGGATTGAGCAGTTCTTC | CASSLAQTSGRIEQFF
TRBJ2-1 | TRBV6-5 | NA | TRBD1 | TGTGCCAGCAGTTACACCGGGACAGGGGGTAACAATGAGCAGTTCTTC | CASSYTGTGGNNEQFF
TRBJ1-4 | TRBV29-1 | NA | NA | TGCAGCGTTGAAGAGCTTTCTAATGAAAAACTGTTTTTT | CSVEELSNEKLFF
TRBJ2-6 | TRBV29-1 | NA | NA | TGCAGCGTTGAAGATTGGGGCTCTGGGGCCAGAGGCCTGACTTTC | CSVEDWGSGARGLTF
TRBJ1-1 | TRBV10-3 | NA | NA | TGTGCCATCAGCGGGTACAGCGACACTGAAGCTTTCTTT | CAISGYSDTEAFF
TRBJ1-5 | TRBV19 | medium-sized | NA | TGTGCCGGCCAGGACAGCTATAGCAATCAGCCCCAGCATTTT | CAGQDSYSNQPQHF
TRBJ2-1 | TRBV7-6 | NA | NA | TGTGCCAGCAGTCCTGGGACTCCACGTTCCTCGGGCAATGAGCAGTTCTTC | CASSPGTPRSSGNEQFF
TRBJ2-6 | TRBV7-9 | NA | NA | TGTGCCAGCAGCTACCCCCCGGGACGGCCCTACTCTGGGGCCAACGTCCTGACTTTC | CASSYPPGRPYSGANVLTF
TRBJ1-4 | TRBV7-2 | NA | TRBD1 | TGTGCCAGCAGACCGGGGACAGGCCAATCACTGTTTTTT | CASRPGTGQSLFF
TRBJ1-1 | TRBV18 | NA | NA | TGTGCCAGCTCCTTGGGGCAGGGTGAAGCTTTCTTT | CASSLGQGEAFF
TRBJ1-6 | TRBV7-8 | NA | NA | TGTGCCAGCAGCCAATCCCAGGATTCCTATAAGGAGGCCCTCCACTTT | CASSQSQDSYKEALHF
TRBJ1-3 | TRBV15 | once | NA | TGTGCCACCAGCAGAGGCCTCCGGACAGTTTGGTCCGGAAACACCATATATTTT | CATSRGLRTVWSGNTIYF
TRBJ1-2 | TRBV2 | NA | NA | TGTGCCAGCACGGAACAATCCTATGGCTACACCTTC | CASTEQSYGYTF